The 27 T cell receptor beta chains below were found in one sample sequenced in a study of cytomegalovirus exposure and HLA in healthy donors. PCR employed 60 Vbeta and 13 Jbeta primers. Sequenced by immunoSEQ multiplex PCR; TCRdb stores in-frame clones only, minus some. The table shows roughly 80,000 clones, with 80% occurring only once. Sequenced material: PBMCs. The receptor source for this set is a male donor in good health and CMV-seronegative.

This clone showed up just once. The genes are TRBV6-6 and TRBJ2-1; D is unresolved. The germline CDR1 and CDR2 sequences are MNHNY and SVGAGI (reference sequence). The V end was cut by 6 bases, the J end by 2 bases, with 14 bases between. CDR3 length equals 15 residues. The CDR3: CASSRDSNPYNEQFF. The CDR3 DNA is TGTGCCAGCAGCCGAGACTCGAACCCCTACAATGAGCAGTTCTTC.

This clone was detected once. V is TRBV4-1 and J is TRBJ2-5; 9 positions match TRBD2. Per the germline V gene, CDR1 is MGHRA and CDR2 is YSYEKL. Trimming at V came to 1 base and at J to 1 base, leaving 4 bases not matched to a gene. The CDR3 length is 16 residues. As DNA, the CDR3 is TGCGCCAGCAGCCAAGTTAAAGCGGGAGGCCAAGAGACCCAGTACTTC. The encoded protein is CASSQVKAGGQETQYF.

V usage is TRBV19 and J usage is TRBJ2-3, with D possibly TRBD2 on 5 matching bases. The CDR3 consists of 13 residues. Germline V CDR1 and CDR2: LNHDA, SQIVND (reference sequence). V lost 5 bases and J 1 base, leaving 7 bases between the germline ends. For the CDR3, the DNA is TGTGCCAGTAGTGCCGGGGGCACAGATACGCAGTATTTT. Translation: CASSAGGTDTQYF.

The chain is built from TRBV18 and TRBJ2-3, with 7 positions matching TRBD1. CDR1 and CDR2 (germline): KGHSH, LQKENI. This CDR3 spans 15 amino acids. After removal of 6 bases from V and 0 bases from J, the junction contained 6 bases not matched to a gene. The CDR3 spells CASSSTGISTDTQYF. Here the CDR3 DNA reads TGTGCCAGCTCGTCGACAGGGATTAGCACAGATACGCAGTATTTT.

J is TRBJ2-5 and V is TRBV6-5, with 8 bases matching TRBD1. With V trimmed by 2 bases and J by 1 base, 6 bases remained unmatched. Per the germline V gene, CDR1 is MNHEY and CDR2 is SVGAGI. The CDR3 consists of 16 residues. As DNA, the CDR3 is TGTGCCAGCAGTTACATCGGACAGGGAAGCCAAGAGACCCAGTACTTC. Encoded protein: CASSYIGQGSQETQYF.

V is TRBV7-2 and J is TRBJ2-4, with TRBD1 matching 8 bases. The V and J ends lost 1 base and 3 bases, in that order; junction bases with no gene match: 11. Germline-derived CDR1 and CDR2 are SGHTA and FQGNSA. This CDR3 is built from 18 residues. The chain's CDR3 is CASSLGDRGSIGKNIQYF. Here the CDR3 DNA reads TGTGCCAGCAGCTTAGGAGACAGGGGATCGATTGGCAAAAACATTCAGTACTTC. The full variable domain, completed using reference TRBV7-2 and TRBJ2-4, is GAGVSQSPSNKVTEKGKDVELRCDPISGHTALYWYRQSLGQGLEFLIYFQGNSAPDKSGLPSDRFSAERTGGSVSTLTIQRTQQEDSAVYLCASSLGDRGSIGKNIQYFGAGTRLSVL.

This chain joins TRBV28 and TRBJ1-4; 8 bases line up with TRBD1. V lost 1 base, J lost 7 bases, and 8 bases stayed unmatched. Germline loops: CDR1 MDHEN, CDR2 SYDVKM. The CDR3 loop spans 16 amino acids. The CDR3 sequence is CASSLSFQGATEKLFF. The CDR3, as DNA: TGTGCCAGCAGTTTATCGTTTCAGGGGGCGACTGAAAAACTGTTTTTT.

The rearrangement links TRBV27 to TRBJ2-5; possible D gene TRBD2, 5 bases. Trimming removed 3 bases at V and 4 bases at J, with 18 bases between. The CDR3 totals 16 residues. The germline V gene has CDR1 MNHEY and CDR2 SMNVEV (reference sequence). CDR3 in DNA: TGTGCCAGCAGTTTTTCCCCGGGGTCGGTACGAGAGACCCAGTACTTC. Translating gives CASSFSPGSVRETQYF.

The rearrangement joins TRBV10-3 to TRBJ2-7; possibly TRBD2 for D (6 bases). The CDR3 runs to 13 residues. V lost 6 bases to trimming and J lost 6 bases, with 15 bases between them. Germline loops: CDR1 ENHRY, CDR2 SYGVKD. The CDR3 loop is CAIRGLTSREQYF. The CDR3 bases are TGTGCCATCAGGGGACTTACCTCCCGCGAGCAGTACTTC.

This clone showed up just once. The same CDR3 arises from other DNA sequences in this sample as well. The CDR3 region is CASSSQETQYF. DNA for the CDR3: TGCGCCAGCAGCTCTCAAGAGACCCAGTACTTC. The rearrangement uses TRBV5-1 and TRBJ2-5; D gene uncertain. The CDR3 is 11 amino acids. Germline lookup yields CDR1 SGHRS and CDR2 YFSETQ. Trimming pared 3 bases from V and 2 bases from J, leaving 2 bases between.

V gene TRBV28 combines with J gene TRBJ1-1, with TRBD1 identical over 12 bases. The CDR3 contains 15 residues. CDR1 MDHEN and CDR2 SYDVKM come from the germline V gene. V lost 5 bases to trimming and J lost 3 bases; unmatched junction nucleotides: 4. Here the CDR3 DNA reads TGTGCCAGCAGTCTGGGACAGGGGGCATACACTGAAGCTTTCTTT. This translates into CASSLGQGAYTEAFF.

The J gene is TRBJ2-7, the V gene TRBV27; D may be TRBD2 (6 bases). The germline V gene encodes CDR1 MNHEY and CDR2 SMNVEV (reference sequence). V was trimmed by 1 base and J by 2 bases, leaving 15 bases between them. CDR3 length equals 16 residues. The chain's CDR3 is CASSLYPGEEAYEQYF. The CDR3 DNA sequence: TGTGCCAGCAGTTTATACCCGGGAGAGGAGGCCTACGAGCAGTACTTC.

The chain combines TRBV11-2 with TRBJ2-2; the D gene is possibly TRBD1 (5 bases). The V end was cut by 7 bases, the J end by 6 bases, with 21 bases between. Germline lookup yields CDR1 SGHAT and CDR2 FQNNGV. CDR3 size: 16 residues. The chain's CDR3 is CASIWGAGSVAGELFF. CDR3 nucleotides: TGTGCCAGCATCTGGGGCGCAGGTTCGGTCGCCGGGGAGCTGTTTTTT.

This clone appeared a few times. This rearrangement joins TRBV4-3 to TRBJ2-5, with 15 bases that match TRBD2. V shed 4 bases and J 7 bases; nucleotides not matched to a gene: 7. CDR1 and CDR2 from the germline V gene are LGHNA and YSLEER. There are 16 residues in the CDR3. The CDR3 sequence is CASSRTSGGVVGTQYF. The CDR3 region has the DNA TGCGCCAGCAGCCGGACTAGCGGGGGGGTAGTGGGGACCCAGTACTTC.

This rearrangement joins TRBV11-2 to TRBJ1-1; TRBD1 agrees at 7 bases. This CDR3 has 15 residues. CDR1 and CDR2 (germline): SGHAT, FQNNGV. Trimming removed 2 bases from V and 2 bases from J; junction bases left unmatched: 5. The chain's CDR3 is CASSLSRGLNTEAFF. In DNA form, the CDR3 reads TGTGCCAGCAGCTTATCCAGGGGGTTAAACACTGAAGCTTTCTTT. Supplemented by reference TRBV11-2 and TRBJ1-1, the full variable domain reads EAGVAQSPRYKIIEKRQSVAFWCNPISGHATLYWYQQILGQGPKLLIQFQNNGVVDDSQLPKDRFSAERLKGVDSTLKIQPAKLEDSAVYLCASSLSRGLNTEAFFGQGTRLTVV.

This chain connects TRBV10-3 to TRBJ2-3; 9 nucleotides match TRBD2. V trimming: 8 bases; J trimming: 2 bases; junction bases outside the gene matches: 8. CDR1 is ENHRY and CDR2 is SYGVKD in the germline V gene. The CDR3 runs to 15 residues. CDR3 protein: CAIGGGGEVTDTQYF. In nucleotides, the CDR3 is TGTGCCATCGGAGGCGGGGGGGAAGTCACAGATACGCAGTATTTT.

This clone appeared a single time. V is TRBV27 and J is TRBJ2-7; 10 nucleotides match TRBD2. The CDR3 runs to 16 residues. The V and J ends lost 3 bases and 1 base, in that order; junction bases with no gene match: 6. Germline CDR1 is MNHEY and CDR2 is SMNVEV (reference sequence). The CDR3 here is CASSLYTSGVSYEQYF. CDR3 sequence (DNA): TGTGCCAGCAGTTTGTACACTAGCGGGGTTTCCTACGAGCAGTACTTC.

V usage is TRBV27 and J usage is TRBJ1-1; TRBD1 agrees at 12 bases. CDR1 and CDR2 from the germline V gene are MNHEY and SMNVEV (reference sequence). CDR3 length equals 17 residues. V shed 8 bases and J 4 bases; nucleotides not matched to a gene: 14. The CDR3 DNA follows: TGTGCCAGCGGACCCGACGGGACAGGGGGCGTTGGCACTGAAGCTTTCTTT. Translating it yields CASGPDGTGGVGTEAFF.

The rearrangement joins TRBV29-1 to TRBJ2-3, with D maybe TRBD1 (5 bases). Per germline, CDR1 SQVTM and CDR2 ANQGSEA. There are 12 residues in the CDR3. V dropped 5 bases and J dropped 0 bases, with 6 bases sitting between them. The CDR3 DNA follows: TGCAGCGTTAGGGGTAGCACAGATACGCAGTATTTT. Residues: CSVRGSTDTQYF.

The chain is built from TRBV6-6 and TRBJ1-1, with TRBD1 matching over 7 bases. The CDR3 is 14 amino acids. Trimming removed 6 bases from V and 3 bases from J; junction bases left unmatched: 7. From germline, CDR1 is MNHNY and CDR2 SVGAGI (reference sequence). The CDR3 sequence: CASRQSGGDTEAFF. In nucleotides, the CDR3 is TGTGCCAGCAGGCAGTCAGGGGGAGACACTGAAGCTTTCTTT.

This clone was detected a few times. V gene TRBV5-1 combines with J gene TRBJ1-4; D unclear. The germline gives CDR1 SGHRS, CDR2 YFSETQ. V was trimmed by 2 bases and J by 2 bases, leaving 16 bases between them. The CDR3 extends over 17 amino acids. The CDR3 here is CASSFVGRLSTNEKLFF. CDR3 DNA sequence: TGCGCCAGCAGCTTCGTAGGGAGATTAAGTACTAATGAAAAACTGTTTTTT.

The chain carries TRBV30 and TRBJ2-3; D ambiguous. The germline V gene encodes CDR1 GTSNPN and CDR2 SVGIG (reference sequence). Trimming shortened V by 3 bases and J by 6 bases, and 10 bases separated the two germline ends. The CDR3 consists of 12 residues. This chain's CDR3 is CAWRASSDTQYF. The CDR3 region has the DNA TGTGCCTGGAGAGCGTCATCCGATACGCAGTATTTT.

The chain links TRBV27 to TRBJ2-7; perhaps TRBD1 as D (6 bases). CDR1 and CDR2 from the germline V gene are MNHEY and SMNVEV (reference sequence). The ends were cut back, 2 bases at V and 5 bases at J, with 19 bases in the middle. The CDR3 extends over 16 amino acids. CDR3 amino acids: CASSLTRTESYNEQYF. The CDR3 region has the DNA TGTGCCAGCAGTTTAACAAGGACAGAGTCTTATAACGAGCAGTACTTC.

Remarks on this clone: One junction end disagrees with the germline gene, perhaps due to a read error. Other DNA sequences of this sample code for an identical CDR3. The V call is TRBV2, the J call TRBJ2-5; D not certain. Per the germline V gene, CDR1 is SNHLY and CDR2 is FYNNEI. The CDR3 covers 14 residues. The CDR3 bases are TGCGCCAGCAGTAACATAGCCTCCCAAGAGACCCAGTACTTC. It translates to CASSNIASQETQYF.

The chain is built from TRBV7-2 and TRBJ2-3; D gene uncertain. Germline CDR1 and CDR2: SGHTA and FQGNSA. The CDR3 runs 13 residues. The germline V and J ends were trimmed by 3 bases and 6 bases, with 10 bases remaining between them. CDR3 residues: CASSFYPYDTQYF. CDR3 in DNA: TGTGCCAGCAGCTTCTACCCTTATGATACGCAGTATTTT.

The gene calls are TRBV6-4 and TRBJ2-3; TRBD1 aligns across 7 bases. In germline, CDR1 is MRHNA, CDR2 SNTAGT. V shed 0 bases and J 3 bases; nucleotides not matched to a gene: 0. The CDR3 runs to 14 residues. CDR3 coding DNA: TGTGCCAGCAGTGACTCGACAGGGACAGATACGCAGTATTTT. This translates into CASSDSTGTDTQYF.

V gene TRBV2 combines with J gene TRBJ2-3; 9 positions agree with TRBD1. Germline CDR1 is SNHLY and CDR2 is FYNNEI. J was trimmed by 2 bases and V by 4 bases; bases with no gene match: 4. The CDR3 extends over 15 amino acids. In DNA, the CDR3 is TGTGCCAGCAGTGGCGGGACAGGGTCCACAGATACGCAGTATTTT. Protein sequence: CASSGGTGSTDTQYF.